This T cell receptor beta chain was obtained from a study of radiation and T cells in renal cell carcinoma. The CDR3 contains 15 residues. The V end lost 5 bases, the J end lost 6 bases, and 19 bases lay between the germline ends. Germline values: CDR1 SEHNR, CDR2 FQNEAQ (reference sequence). With respect to this clone: Its antigen is not known.

The time point here: baseline pretreatment blood. Sample treatment: 15 Gy SBRT to primary tumor, nephrectomy 4 weeks later. Libraries were prepared by immunoSEQ multiplex PCR; TCRdb keeps only in-frame clonotypes and omits some of them. The sample has about 130,000 clones, around nine tenths seen once. Study-level findings and limits: In blood, top tumor clones expanded by 2 weeks, shrinking by 4. No pretreatment tumor biopsies were available for baseline clonotypes.

The sequencing used blood, collected from a patient whose treatment included radiotherapy and nephrectomy. The clonotype comes from a woman in her 50s with renal cell carcinoma. The rearrangement uses TRBV7-9 and TRBJ1-1, with TRBD1 as a possible D gene (5 bases). This chain's CDR3 is CASSPDGGPFAEAFF. CDR3 coding DNA: TGTGCCAGCAGCCCCGACGGGGGTCCCTTTGCTGAAGCTTTCTTT.